The sequence of this T cell receptor beta chain was determined in a study of cytomegalovirus exposure and HLA in healthy donors. Primers: 60 Vbeta forward and 13 Jbeta reverse. Clones were read by immunoSEQ multiplex PCR, and TCRdb kept only the in-frame ones, dropping some. Among about 200,000 clones listed, roughly 80% were seen once. As concerns this clone: A read error may produce the germline difference seen at one junction end.

The CDR3 contains 14 residues. Germline V gene data show CDR1 as MNHNY and CDR2 as SVGAGI (reference sequence). Material for sequencing was PBMCs. This clonotype originated in a man aged 25 to 45 in good health and CMV-seronegative. The V call is TRBV6-6, the J call TRBJ2-7; 7 bases line up with TRBD2. The CDR3: CASSYPGGTYGQYF. The DNA of the CDR3 is TGTGCCAGCAGTTACCCGGGGGGAACCTACGGGCAGTACTTC.